The source of this TCR beta chain is a study of cytomegalovirus exposure and HLA in healthy donors. Study conclusions and caveats: The majority of CMV-associated TCR beta chains were reported as apparently HLA-restricted in a later analysis. Across HLA loci, a later analysis found differing TCR association rates, with DRB1 most and HLA-C fewest.

The study ran its PCR with 60 Vbeta and 13 Jbeta primers. Assay: immunoSEQ multiplex PCR; the TCRdb copy retains only in-frame clones and omits some. The sample's table shows some 40,000 clones. Healthy people donating bone marrow made up the donors. Recording of this donor's CMV serostatus was not done. A note on this clone: What it binds is not known. The same CDR3 arises from other DNA sequences in this sample as well.

The germline V gene has CDR1 SGHDT and CDR2 YYEEEE. V was pared by 5 bases and J by 4 bases, with 8 bases of the junction left unmatched. This CDR3 region has 14 residues. This chain links TRBV5-6 with TRBJ1-1, with 7 bases fitting TRBD1. The sequence derives from a human donor in good health. Sequencing used PBMCs. This CDR3 is CASSFLSGGTEAFF. The CDR3 bases are TGTGCCAGCAGTTTCCTATCAGGGGGCACTGAAGCTTTCTTT. Filled out from reference TRBV5-6 and TRBJ1-1, the complete variable domain reads DAGVTQSPTHLIKTRGQQVTLRCSPKSGHDTVSWYQQALGQGPQFIFQYYEEEERQRGNFPDRFSGHQFPNYSSELNVNALLLGDSALYLCASSFLSGGTEAFFGQGTRLTVV.